This TCR beta chain was identified during a study of blood T cell repertoires in COVID-19. At the level of the study: PBMCs, B-cell-depleted T cells, or T cells were the source of the cDNA or gDNA that made up the material.

Germline values: CDR1 SGHDT, CDR2 YYEEEE. Trimming cost V 1 base and J 5 bases, with 15 bases left between them. The CDR3 sequence is 15 residues long. TCRdb keeps only in-frame clones here, not all; method: immunoSEQ multiplex PCR. The sample shows about 430,000 clones, more than 70% of them seen only once. The chain employs TRBV5-6 and TRBJ1-2; maybe TRBD1 (6 bases). The specimen was PBMCs or T cells enriched from blood (not recorded which). This TCR derives from a young woman who had been exposed to COVID-19. The CDR3 coding sequence is TGTGCCAGCAGCTTGCTCCGGGGACAAGGATATGGCTACACCTTC. Amino acids: CASSLLRGQGYGYTF.